These T cell receptor beta chains were read from a single sample in a study of OX40 agonist ivuxolimab in advanced cancers. The method was immunoSEQ multiplex PCR; TCRdb's version includes in-frame clones alone and lacks a portion of them. This table has around 85,000 clones, 91% appearing once. Sequenced material: CD4+ or CD8+ T cells sorted from blood, taken in a trial of the OX40 agonist ivuxolimab. Receptors were obtained from an adult with an advanced solid tumor such as melanoma, head and neck, liver or kidney cancer. CDR3s include the opening cysteine and the closing phenylalanine or tryptophan. The D gene is left open where the match is weak. Size is omitted from some rows. Given values are once, few, many or a class for expanded clones.

v_gene	j_gene	abundance	d_gene	CDR3aa	CDR3nt
TRBV30	TRBJ2-3	NA	NA	CAWSGGFDTQYF	TGTGCCTGGAGTGGGGGTTTTGATACGCAGTATTTT
TRBV5-6	TRBJ2-3	NA	NA	CASSLVTDTQYF	TGTGCCAGCAGCTTGGTTACAGATACGCAGTATTTT
TRBV28	TRBJ2-1	NA	NA	CASSLSAGEGYNEQFF	TGTGCCAGCAGTTTATCGGCAGGGGAAGGATACAATGAGCAGTTCTTC
TRBV29-1	TRBJ2-1	NA	TRBD1	CSVEGQGDGNEQFF	TGCAGCGTTGAAGGACAGGGGGATGGGAATGAGCAGTTCTTC
TRBV13	TRBJ1-1	NA	NA	CASSFWNLRSEAFF	TGTGCCAGCAGCTTCTGGAATCTGCGATCCGAAGCTTTCTTT
TRBV10-3	TRBJ1-1	once	NA	CAISEPGNTEAFF	TGTGCCATCAGTGAGCCAGGGAACACTGAAGCTTTCTTT
TRBV28	TRBJ1-3	once	NA	CASSARNSGNTIYF	TGTGCCAGCAGTGCCAGGAATTCTGGAAACACCATATATTTT
TRBV4-1	TRBJ2-3	NA	NA	CASSPGLSTDTQYF	TGCGCCAGCAGCCCGGGACTTAGCACAGATACGCAGTATTTT
TRBV5-6	TRBJ1-5	NA	NA	CASSYSNQPQHF	TGTGCCAGCAGCTATAGCAATCAGCCCCAGCATTTT
TRBV30	TRBJ2-7	NA	TRBD1	CAWSFDPGTEADYEQYF	TGTGCCTGGAGTTTCGACCCTGGGACAGAGGCCGACTACGAGCAGTACTTC
TRBV5-6	TRBJ2-6	NA	NA	CASSPSYLGPGANVLTF	TGTGCCAGCAGCCCGTCATACCTGGGGCCTGGGGCCAACGTCCTGACTTTC
TRBV19	TRBJ2-3	NA	NA	CASSIVRADTQYF	TGTGCCAGTAGTATAGTGAGAGCAGATACGCAGTATTTT
TRBV11-3	TRBJ1-2	NA	TRBD1	CASSPPDRQGHYGYTF	TGTGCCAGCAGCCCCCCCGACAGACAGGGGCACTATGGCTACACCTTC
TRBV18	TRBJ2-3	few	TRBD2	CASSPLAGITDTQYF	TGTGCCAGCTCACCACTAGCGGGCATCACAGATACGCAGTATTTT
TRBV6-5	TRBJ2-5	NA	TRBD1	CASSFTGTDRETQYF	TGTGCCAGCAGTTTCACCGGGACAGATAGAGAGACCCAGTACTTC
TRBV6-6	TRBJ1-1	NA	NA	CASRGKRTTNTEAFF	TGTGCCAGCAGAGGTAAAAGGACAACTAACACTGAAGCTTTCTTT